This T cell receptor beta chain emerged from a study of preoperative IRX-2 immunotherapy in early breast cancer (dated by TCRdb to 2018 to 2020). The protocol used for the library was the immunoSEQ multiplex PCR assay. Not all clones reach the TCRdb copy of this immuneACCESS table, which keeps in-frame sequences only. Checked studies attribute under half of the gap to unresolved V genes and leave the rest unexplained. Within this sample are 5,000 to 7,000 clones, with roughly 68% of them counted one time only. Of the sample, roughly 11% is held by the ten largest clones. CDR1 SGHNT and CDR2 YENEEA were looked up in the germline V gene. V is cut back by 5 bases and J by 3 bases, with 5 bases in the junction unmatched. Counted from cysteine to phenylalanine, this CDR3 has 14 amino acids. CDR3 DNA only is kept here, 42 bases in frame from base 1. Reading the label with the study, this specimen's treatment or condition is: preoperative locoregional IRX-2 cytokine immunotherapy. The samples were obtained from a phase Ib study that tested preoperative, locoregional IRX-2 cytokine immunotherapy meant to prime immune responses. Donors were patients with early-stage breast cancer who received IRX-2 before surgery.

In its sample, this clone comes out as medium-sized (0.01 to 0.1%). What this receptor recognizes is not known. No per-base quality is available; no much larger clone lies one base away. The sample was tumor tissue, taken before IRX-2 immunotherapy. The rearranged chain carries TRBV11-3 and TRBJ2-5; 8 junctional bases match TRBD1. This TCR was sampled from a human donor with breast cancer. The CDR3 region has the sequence CASSPRGQKETQYF. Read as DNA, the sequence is TGTGCCAGCAGCCCCAGGGGGCAAAAAGAGACCCAGTACTTC.